These 8 T cell receptor beta chains were all obtained from the same sample, sequenced in a study of graft-versus-host responses after intestinal transplantation. The antigens for these receptors are not known. Repertoires were generated with immunoSEQ multiplex PCR, while TCRdb's copy carries only in-frame clones and drops some. The table has approximately 54,000 clones, approximately 84% seen once. The sample was unstimulated CD4+ T cells sorted from spleen or lymph node cells, taken before transplant. The source of these receptors is a human donor who was the organ donor for an intestinal transplant.

The rearrangement joins TRBV18 to TRBJ2-5; TRBD1 is a possible D gene (5 bases). The V gene's germline CDR1 is KGHSH and CDR2 LQKENI. This CDR3 contains 19 residues. V dropped 3 bases and J dropped 4 bases, with 27 bases sitting between them. Here the CDR3 reads CASSPLTSRVAYAVETQYF. CDR3 nucleotides: TGTGCCAGCTCACCCCTTACCAGCAGGGTGGCCTATGCAGTAGAGACCCAGTACTTC.

The chain couples TRBV7-9 to TRBJ2-6; 7 bases are a match to TRBD2. J gave up 1 base and V 4 bases, and 13 bases lay outside the gene matches. The V gene's germline CDR1 is SEHNR and CDR2 FQNEAQ (reference sequence). The CDR3 runs to 19 residues. CDR3 region: CASSSLGGILPSGANVLTF. CDR3 bases: TGTGCCAGCAGCTCCCTCGGGGGGATTCTTCCATCTGGGGCCAACGTCCTGACTTTC.

The chain carries TRBV19 and TRBJ1-1; D unclear. Germline loops: CDR1 LNHDA, CDR2 SQIVND (reference sequence). The CDR3 runs to 13 residues. Trimming removed 8 bases at V and 0 bases at J, with 10 bases between. The CDR3: CASVTRMNTEAFF. As DNA, the CDR3 is TGTGCCAGTGTTACGAGGATGAACACTGAAGCTTTCTTT.

In this sample, this clone turned up a few times. The chain is built from TRBV6-1 and TRBJ1-2; D is ambiguous. The V end was cut by 5 bases, the J end by 2 bases, with 3 bases between. CDR1 is MNHNS and CDR2 is SASEGT in the germline V gene. CDR3 length: 11 residues. Here the CDR3 reads CASSYNYGYTF. CDR3 coding DNA: TGTGCCAGCAGTTACAACTATGGCTACACCTTC.

The genes are TRBV18 and TRBJ1-4; 12 nucleotides match TRBD1. Germline values: CDR1 KGHSH, CDR2 LQKENI. This CDR3 is 18 amino acids long. The V and J ends lost 5 bases and 6 bases, in that order; junction bases with no gene match: 13. The CDR3 spells CASSEPGQGALRDEKLFF. The DNA for the CDR3 is TGTGCCAGCTCAGAGCCGGGACAGGGGGCCCTTAGGGATGAAAAACTGTTTTTT.

This clone was seen more than once but under ten times. V gene TRBV5-4 combines with J gene TRBJ2-7; 14 bases are shared with TRBD2. From germline, CDR1 is SGHNT and CDR2 YYREEE (reference sequence). The CDR3 length is 16 residues. V dropped 4 bases and J dropped 6; count of bases not matched to a gene: 9. This CDR3 is CASSAGLAGGRGEQYF. CDR3 DNA sequence: TGTGCCAGCAGCGCCGGACTAGCGGGAGGACGTGGCGAGCAGTACTTC. Full variable domain (missing parts from reference TRBV5-4 and TRBJ2-7): ETGVTQSPTHLIKTRGQQVTLRCSSQSGHNTVSWYQQALGQGPQFIFQYYREEENGRGNFPPRFSGLQFPNYSSELNVNALELDDSALYLCASSAGLAGGRGEQYFGPGTRLTVT.

The rearrangement uses TRBV18 and TRBJ1-2, with no clear D. This CDR3 comprises 13 residues. V lost 0 bases to trimming and J lost 9 bases, with 11 bases between them. The germline V gene has CDR1 KGHSH and CDR2 LQKENI. The chain's CDR3 is CASSPPAERSYTF. The CDR3 nucleotides read TGTGCCAGCTCACCACCGGCGGAGAGAAGCTACACCTTC.

J is TRBJ2-3 and V is TRBV5-6; D is perhaps TRBD2 (6 bases). The CDR3 contains 14 residues. The germline V gene has CDR1 SGHDT and CDR2 YYEEEE. V lost 3 bases and J lost 1, with 9 bases in between. The CDR3 here is CASSYGTRTDTQYF. DNA for the CDR3: TGTGCCAGCAGCTATGGGACTCGCACAGATACGCAGTATTTT. The variable domain in full, with the rest retrieved from reference TRBV5-6 and TRBJ2-3, is DAGVTQSPTHLIKTRGQQVTLRCSPKSGHDTVSWYQQALGQGPQFIFQYYEEEERQRGNFPDRFSGHQFPNYSSELNVNALLLGDSALYLCASSYGTRTDTQYFGPGTRLTVL.